The rows below give T cell receptor beta chains drawn from one sample of a study of neurological immune-mediated disorders. TCRdb processed the 5' RACE reads anew with MiXCR; each CDR3 protein has one entry. The data show 40,000 to 50,000 distinct CDR3 sequences, roughly 2.5% seen once. The sequencing input was PBMCs. The source of these receptors is a man aged 25 to 40 with multiple sclerosis. The conserved cysteine and the conserved F or W are not part of the CDR3 here.

V | CDR3
TRBV20-1 | SAKGPANYNEQF
TRBV12-3/TRBV12-4 | ASSLSPGTGDHEQY
TRBV5-1 | ASSLVASGGYNEQF
TRBV6-6 | ASSYSGEQY
TRBV7-2 | ASSLRTSGSLATSTDTQY
TRBV9 | ASSVGASDQRDTQY
TRBV5-1 | ASSLSRDPYEQY
TRBV4-2 | ASSQPSGFGTEAF
TRBV11-1 | ASRHQLAVDEQF
TRBV5-1 | ASSLLGQGKGGEQF
TRBV5-1 | ASSLEGGLWETQY
TRBV6-5 | ASSYATGGDGYT